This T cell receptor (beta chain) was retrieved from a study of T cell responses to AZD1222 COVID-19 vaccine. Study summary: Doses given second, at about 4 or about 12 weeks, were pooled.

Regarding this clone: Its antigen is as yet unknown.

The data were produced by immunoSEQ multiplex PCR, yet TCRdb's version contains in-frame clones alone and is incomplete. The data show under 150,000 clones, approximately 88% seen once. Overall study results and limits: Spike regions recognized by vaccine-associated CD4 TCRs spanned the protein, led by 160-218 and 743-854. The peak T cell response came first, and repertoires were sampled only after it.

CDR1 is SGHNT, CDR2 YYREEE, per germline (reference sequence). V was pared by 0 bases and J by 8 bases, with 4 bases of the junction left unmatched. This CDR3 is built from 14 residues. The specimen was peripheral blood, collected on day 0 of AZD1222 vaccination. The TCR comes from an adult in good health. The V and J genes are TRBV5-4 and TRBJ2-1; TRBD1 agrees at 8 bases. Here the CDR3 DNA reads TGTGCCAGCAGCTTGGACGGACAGGGAGATGAGCAGTTCTTC. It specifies CASSLDGQGDEQFF.